These T cell receptor beta chains were read from a single sample in a study of tumor-infiltrating lymphocytes in oesophageal squamous cell carcinoma. TCRdb analysed the PCR reads with MiXCR anew, one entry per CDR3 protein. The table lists about 9,700 distinct CDR3 sequences, roughly 63% of them singletons. Sequencing was carried out using esophageal tumor tissue. Receptors originate from a female donor with esophageal squamous cell carcinoma. CDR3s include the opening cysteine and the closing phenylalanine or tryptophan. The D gene is left open where the match is weak. The listing skips clone size in some rows; elsewhere it reads once, few, many or a size class.

v_call	clone_size	j_call	d_call	cdr3_aa	cdr3_nt
TRBV6-5	NA	TRBJ2-7	NA	CASSAAGLIYEQYF	TGTGCCAGCAGTGCCGCGGGACTTATCTACGAGCAGTACTTC
TRBV5-1	medium-sized	TRBJ1-2	NA	CASSSLLGNYGYTF	TGCGCCAGCAGCTCGCTATTGGGTAACTATGGCTACACCTTC
TRBV7-2	NA	TRBJ1-1	NA	CASSLAGSMNTEAFF	TGTGCCAGCAGCTTAGCGGGCAGCATGAACACTGAAGCTTTCTTT
TRBV7-2	NA	TRBJ2-1	TRBD1	CASSLRGQVASYNEQFF	TGTGCCAGCAGCTTACGCGGACAGGTAGCATCCTACAATGAGCAGTTCTTC
TRBV20-1	many	TRBJ1-1	NA	CSARTVNTEAFF	TGCAGTGCAAGGACAGTGAACACTGAAGCTTTCTTT
TRBV7-2	NA	TRBJ2-7	TRBD2	CASSLGLAGGRYEQYF	TGTGCCAGCAGCTTGGGACTAGCGGGGGGACGTTACGAGCAGTACTTC
TRBV5-3	NA	TRBJ2-7	NA	CASSGGQVSYEQYF	TGTGCCAGCAGCGGGGGACAGGTTAGCTACGAGCAGTACTTC
TRBV7-8	few	TRBJ2-5	NA	CASSLGTLGNSPLHF	TGTGCCAGCAGCTTGGGGACCCTGGGCAATTCACCCCTCCACTTC
TRBV5-2	NA	TRBJ2-1	NA	CASSSWTSRIYNEQFF	TGTGCCAGCAGCTCCTGGACTAGCAGGATCTACAATGAGCAGTTCTTC
TRBV6-8	NA	TRBJ2-7	NA	CASSYNGRGNEQYF	TGTGCCAGCAGTTACAACGGCAGAGGGAACGAGCAGTACTTC
TRBV27	NA	TRBJ2-3	NA	CASSFNVGGTDTQYF	TGTGCCAGCAGTTTCAATGTAGGGGGCACAGATACGCAGTATTTT
TRBV10-3	medium-sized	TRBJ2-3	TRBD2	CAIRSGTSGGNTDTQYF	TGTGCCATCAGATCCGGGACTAGCGGGGGCAACACAGATACGCAGTATTTT
TRBV7-3	NA	TRBJ2-1	TRBD2	CASSLTIGLERSYNEQFF	TGTGCCAGCAGCTTAACTATAGGACTAGAGCGGTCGTACAATGAGCAGTTCTTC
TRBV5-1	NA	TRBJ2-1	NA	CASSAGTQYNEQFF	TGCGCCAGCAGCGCCGGGACACAATACAATGAGCAGTTCTTC
TRBV7-6	NA	TRBJ2-1	NA	CASSLRADRYNEQFF	TGTGCCAGCAGCTTAAGAGCAGACCGGTACAATGAGCAGTTCTTC
TRBV7-2	once	TRBJ2-3	NA	CASSLVGTSTDRQYF	TGTGCCAGCAGCTTAGTGGGGACGAGCACAGATAGGCAGTATTTT
TRBV28	few	TRBJ2-1	TRBD2	CASVAGVLTYNEQFF	TGTGCCAGCGTAGCGGGAGTGCTAACCTACAATGAGCAGTTCTTC
TRBV7-8	few	TRBJ2-3	TRBD2	CASSRWTSGNTDTQYF	TGTGCCAGCAGCAGATGGACTAGCGGGAATACAGATACGCAGTATTTT
TRBV7-2	NA	TRBJ1-1	NA	CASSAQGSYTEAFF	TGTGCCAGCAGCGCCCAGGGTAGTTACACTGAAGCTTTCTTT
TRBV7-2	NA	TRBJ2-7	TRBD2	CASSRGLAGNEQYF	TGTGCCAGCAGCCGAGGACTAGCGGGCAATGAGCAGTACTTC
TRBV24-1	NA	TRBJ2-6	TRBD1	CATSSTGTALSGANVLTF	TGTGCCACCAGCAGTACCGGGACAGCCCTCTCTGGGGCCAACGTCCTGACTTTC
TRBV7-2	NA	TRBJ2-1	TRBD2	CASSLAPSGTAYNEQFF	TGTGCCAGCAGCTTAGCGCCTAGCGGGACTGCCTACAATGAGCAGTTCTTC
TRBV11-1	NA	TRBJ2-7	NA	CASSLGIQSSYEQYF	TGTGCCAGCAGCTTAGGTATCCAGAGCTCCTACGAGCAGTACTTC
TRBV7-3	once	TRBJ2-7	NA	CASSLLAFSYNEQYF	TGTGCCAGCAGCTTACTAGCGTTCTCCTACAATGAGCAGTACTTC
TRBV7-9	many	TRBJ2-1	NA	CASSPWEDSYNEQFF	TGTGCCAGCAGCCCTTGGGAGGACTCCTACAATGAGCAGTTCTTC
TRBV28	NA	TRBJ2-1	NA	CASIAEGRSSYNEQFF	TGTGCCAGCATCGCAGAGGGGAGGAGCTCCTACAATGAGCAGTTCTTC
TRBV12-3/TRBV12-4	few	TRBJ1-4	NA	CASSRGTNEKLFF	TGTGCCAGCAGCCGAGGGACTAATGAAAAACTGTTTTTT
TRBV12-3/TRBV12-4	NA	TRBJ2-1	NA	CASSKGKTQFF	TGTGCCAGCAGCAAAGGGAAGACCCAGTTCTTC